This record looks at one TCR beta chain sequence and its context. Its antigen is still unknown. This sample is drawn from a study of shared clonotypes between healthy human individuals. Study summary: Per donor, CD8 memory used one plate, CD8 naive used two, CD4 memory used three and CD4 naive used three.

Findings and caveats of the study: Estimated richness was generally greater in naive than memory subsets.

Trimming took 5 bases from V and 3 from J, leaving 10 bases between them. Germline V gives CDR1 SGHTA, CDR2 FQGNSA. The CDR3 sequence is 14 residues long. The table came from immunoSEQ multiplex PCR; TCRdb's copy has only in-frame clones and leaves some out. Of 2,500,000 or so clones listed, 85% to 95% are singletons. This receptor was identified in a man aged 18 to 35 in good health. Some clones in this sample may be carry-over from other donors' samples. The V call is TRBV7-2, the J call TRBJ1-4, with D perhaps TRBD1 (6 bases). The material sequenced was naive CD4+ T cells from PBMCs. Subset described: CD45RA+ positively selected. CDR3 region: CASSPQGSNEKLFF. In nucleotides, the CDR3 is TGTGCCAGCAGCCCACAGGGCTCTAATGAAAAACTGTTTTTT.